A selection of T cell receptor beta chains follows, all from one sample in a study of T cell repertoires in cytomegalovirus infection. These TCRs are of unknown antigen specificity. Using its own MiXCR run on the reads, TCRdb lists one record per CDR3 protein. The data show approximately 110,000 distinct CDR3 sequences, over 9% seen once. Input material: PBMCs, sequenced either directly or after in vitro stimulation (not recorded which). The receptors come from a human donor in good health (CMV status not recorded). Some clones in this sample may be carry-over from other donors' samples. The CDR3 runs from the conserved cysteine through the conserved F or W. D genes are given only for firm matches. Size values are once, few and many counts, or a class for expanded clones, and some rows have none.

J gene: TRBJ2-5
clone size: NA
CDR3 length: 14
D gene: NA
V gene: TRBV3-1
CDR3 protein: CASRGGSTRETQYF
CDR3 DNA: TGTGCCAGCAGAGGAGGGAGTACTAGGGAGACCCAGTACTTC

J gene: TRBJ1-1
clone size: NA
CDR3 length: 13
D gene: NA
V gene: TRBV6-2/TRBV6-3
CDR3 protein: CASSYQGGTEAFF
CDR3 DNA: TGTGCCAGCAGTTACCAGGGAGGGACTGAAGCTTTCTTT

J gene: TRBJ2-1
clone size: many
CDR3 length: 17
D gene: TRBD2
V gene: TRBV12-5
CDR3 protein: CASRFGELTGTAGVQFF
CDR3 DNA: TGTGCTAGTCGGTTTGGTGAATTAACGGGCACGGCGGGAGTGCAGTTCTTC

J gene: TRBJ2-1
clone size: few
CDR3 length: 13
D gene: NA
V gene: TRBV7-2
CDR3 protein: CASSLGEVGEQFF
CDR3 DNA: TGTGCCAGCAGCTTAGGGGAGGTAGGTGAGCAGTTCTTC

J gene: TRBJ2-1
clone size: NA
CDR3 length: 17
D gene: TRBD2
V gene: TRBV6-2/TRBV6-3
CDR3 protein: CASSYSVRGGSYNEQFF
CDR3 DNA: TGTGCCAGCAGTTACTCGGTACGCGGGGGCTCCTACAATGAGCAGTTCTTC

J gene: TRBJ1-4
clone size: many
CDR3 length: 16
D gene: NA
V gene: TRBV4-3
CDR3 protein: CASSPPHWKEGEKLFF
CDR3 DNA: TGCGCCAGCAGCCCCCCCCATTGGAAAGAAGGTGAAAAACTGTTTTTT

J gene: TRBJ2-6
clone size: many
CDR3 length: 19
D gene: TRBD1
V gene: TRBV24-1
CDR3 protein: CATSEAGQGALTGANVLTF
CDR3 DNA: TGTGCCACCAGTGAGGCGGGACAGGGGGCGCTTACTGGGGCCAACGTCCTGACTTTC

J gene: TRBJ2-5
clone size: many
CDR3 length: 13
D gene: NA
V gene: TRBV7-2
CDR3 protein: CASSLRLEETQYF
CDR3 DNA: TGTGCCAGCAGCTTACGCCTGGAGGAGACCCAGTACTTC

J gene: TRBJ2-3
clone size: many
CDR3 length: 15
D gene: NA
V gene: TRBV5-1
CDR3 protein: CASSLGYPGTDTQYF
CDR3 DNA: TGCGCCAGCAGCTTGGGCTACCCTGGCACAGATACGCAGTATTTT

J gene: TRBJ1-2
clone size: few
CDR3 length: 15
D gene: TRBD1
V gene: TRBV12-3/TRBV12-4
CDR3 protein: CASSSLFGQGEGYTF
CDR3 DNA: TGTGCCAGCAGTTCATTGTTCGGGCAGGGGGAAGGCTACACCTTC

J gene: TRBJ2-2
clone size: many
CDR3 length: 17
D gene: TRBD2
V gene: TRBV28
CDR3 protein: CASSSLQGLAATGELFF
CDR3 DNA: TGTGCCAGCAGTTCTCTCCAGGGTCTAGCGGCCACCGGGGAGCTGTTTTTT

J gene: TRBJ2-2
clone size: many
CDR3 length: 12
D gene: NA
V gene: TRBV7-9
CDR3 protein: CASRYGAGELFF
CDR3 DNA: TGTGCCAGCAGATATGGGGCCGGGGAGCTGTTTTTT

J gene: TRBJ1-4
clone size: many
CDR3 length: 17
D gene: NA
V gene: TRBV4-1
CDR3 protein: CASSQDPVGAANEKLFF
CDR3 DNA: TGCGCCAGCAGCCAAGATCCCGTGGGGGCAGCTAATGAAAAACTGTTTTTT

J gene: TRBJ2-7
clone size: NA
CDR3 length: 20
D gene: NA
V gene: TRBV7-9
CDR3 protein: CASSFGGTGRIAGASYEQYF
CDR3 DNA: TGTGCCAGCAGTTTCGGGGGGACAGGGAGAATAGCGGGAGCCTCCTACGAGCAGTACTTC

J gene: TRBJ1-1
clone size: many
CDR3 length: 17
D gene: TRBD1
V gene: TRBV19
CDR3 protein: CASSTRTGTTGITEAFF
CDR3 DNA: TGTGCCAGTAGTACCCGGACAGGGACGACGGGTATCACTGAAGCTTTCTTT

J gene: TRBJ1-2
clone size: many
CDR3 length: 12
D gene: TRBD1
V gene: TRBV24-1
CDR3 protein: CATEDRDYGYTF
CDR3 DNA: TGTGCCACCGAAGACAGGGACTATGGCTACACCTTC

J gene: TRBJ2-5
clone size: many
CDR3 length: 13
D gene: NA
V gene: TRBV28
CDR3 protein: CASSLDQQETQYF
CDR3 DNA: TGTGCCAGCAGTTTGGATCAGCAAGAGACCCAGTACTTC

J gene: TRBJ1-2
clone size: few
CDR3 length: 14
D gene: NA
V gene: TRBV7-9
CDR3 protein: CASSLFSGAEGYTF
CDR3 DNA: TGTGCCAGCAGCTTATTCTCAGGGGCGGAGGGCTACACCTTC

J gene: TRBJ1-4
clone size: few
CDR3 length: 13
D gene: NA
V gene: TRBV20-1
CDR3 protein: CSARDWDPSSTVF
CDR3 DNA: TGCAGTGCTAGAGACTGGGACCCTTCCTCCACCGTTTTT

J gene: TRBJ2-1
clone size: few
CDR3 length: 14
D gene: NA
V gene: TRBV20-1
CDR3 protein: CSATAGAVNGEQFF
CDR3 DNA: TGCAGTGCCACGGCCGGGGCAGTCAACGGTGAGCAGTTCTTC

J gene: TRBJ1-2
clone size: many
CDR3 length: 15
D gene: NA
V gene: TRBV7-9
CDR3 protein: CASSSLPAANLGYTF
CDR3 DNA: TGTGCCAGCAGCTCCTTACCAGCCGCCAATCTTGGCTACACCTTC

J gene: TRBJ2-7
clone size: medium-sized
CDR3 length: 14
D gene: TRBD1
V gene: TRBV12-3/TRBV12-4
CDR3 protein: CASTPGRGRHEQYF
CDR3 DNA: TGTGCCAGCACCCCTGGCAGGGGGCGACACGAGCAGTACTTC

J gene: TRBJ1-2
clone size: few
CDR3 length: 11
D gene: NA
V gene: TRBV28
CDR3 protein: CASSSSYGYTF
CDR3 DNA: TGTGCCAGCAGTTCCTCGTATGGCTACACCTTC

J gene: TRBJ2-3
clone size: many
CDR3 length: 12
D gene: NA
V gene: TRBV27
CDR3 protein: CASRGIQDTQYF
CDR3 DNA: TGTGCCAGCAGGGGGATCCAAGATACGCAGTATTTT

J gene: TRBJ2-7
clone size: NA
CDR3 length: 12
D gene: NA
V gene: TRBV7-9
CDR3 protein: CASSLISYEQYF
CDR3 DNA: TGTGCCAGCAGCTTGATCAGCTACGAGCAGTACTTC

J gene: TRBJ2-2
clone size: many
CDR3 length: 17
D gene: NA
V gene: TRBV7-2
CDR3 protein: CASSLGGGNRGTGELFF
CDR3 DNA: TGTGCCAGCAGCTTAGGTGGCGGGAATCGCGGCACCGGGGAGCTGTTTTTT

J gene: TRBJ1-1
clone size: few
CDR3 length: 15
D gene: NA
V gene: TRBV9
CDR3 protein: CASSYSGQMNTEAFF
CDR3 DNA: TGTGCCAGCAGTTATAGTGGTCAGATGAACACTGAAGCTTTCTTT

J gene: TRBJ2-7
clone size: many
CDR3 length: 16
D gene: TRBD1
V gene: TRBV7-2
CDR3 protein: CASSMPDQGAFFEQYF
CDR3 DNA: TGTGCCAGCAGCATGCCGGATCAGGGGGCGTTTTTCGAGCAGTACTTC

J gene: TRBJ2-7
clone size: few
CDR3 length: 17
D gene: NA
V gene: TRBV20-1
CDR3 protein: CSANPLEKAGLSYEQYF
CDR3 DNA: TGCAGTGCTAACCCCTTGGAAAAAGCGGGCCTCTCCTACGAGCAGTACTTC

J gene: TRBJ2-1
clone size: many
CDR3 length: 14
D gene: NA
V gene: TRBV6-4
CDR3 protein: CASSDGGSYNEQFF
CDR3 DNA: TGTGCCAGCAGTGATGGGGGCTCCTACAATGAGCAGTTCTTC

J gene: TRBJ2-7
clone size: many
CDR3 length: 13
D gene: NA
V gene: TRBV20-1
CDR3 protein: CSASAGGLYEQYF
CDR3 DNA: TGCAGTGCTAGCGCAGGCGGCCTCTACGAGCAGTACTTC

J gene: TRBJ1-5
clone size: many
CDR3 length: 15
D gene: NA
V gene: TRBV6-1
CDR3 protein: CASSSLWLRNQPQHF
CDR3 DNA: TGTGCCAGCAGTTCCCTTTGGTTGCGCAATCAGCCCCAGCATTTT

J gene: TRBJ1-2
clone size: few
CDR3 length: 15
D gene: TRBD1
V gene: TRBV5-1
CDR3 protein: CASSSGQGELPGYTF
CDR3 DNA: TGCGCCAGCAGCTCGGGACAGGGGGAGTTACCCGGCTACACCTTC

J gene: TRBJ1-6
clone size: NA
CDR3 length: 14
D gene: NA
V gene: TRBV25-1
CDR3 protein: CASSEYAGRSPLHF
CDR3 DNA: TGTGCCAGCAGTGAATATGCGGGGCGGTCACCCCTCCACTTT

J gene: TRBJ1-1
clone size: many
CDR3 length: 14
D gene: TRBD1
V gene: TRBV7-2
CDR3 protein: CASSSQGGGGGAFF
CDR3 DNA: TGTGCCAGCAGCTCACAGGGGGGCGGGGGAGGAGCTTTCTTT

J gene: TRBJ2-1
clone size: NA
CDR3 length: 15
D gene: TRBD1
V gene: TRBV20-1
CDR3 protein: CSARYRGPSYNEQFF
CDR3 DNA: TGCAGTGCTAGGTACAGGGGGCCATCCTACAATGAGCAGTTCTTC